This T cell receptor beta chain was sequenced during a study of T-cell memory formation after mild COVID-19. Study-wide results and caveats: In second-wave clones peaking day 37, SARS-CoV-2 specificity remained unconfirmed.

Comments on this clonotype: Its cognate antigen is unknown.

Trimming removed 2 bases from V and 5 bases from J; junction bases left unmatched: 2. The V gene's germline CDR1 is MGHRA and CDR2 YSYEKL. CDR3 length equals 14 residues. TCR alpha and TCR beta cDNA libraries carrying sample barcodes and UMIs came from 5'RACE with constant-segment primers. Using its own MiXCR run on the 5' RACE reads, TCRdb lists one record per CDR3 protein. Among more than 250,000 distinct CDR3 sequences listed, 15% to 20% were seen once. Sequencing was performed on PBMCs or a T cell subset sorted from them (not recorded which). The clonotype was recovered from a man aged 18 to 29 who had mild COVID-19 (a few samples of this study predate the infection). Cell type and time point are not known. V usage is TRBV4-1 and J usage is TRBJ2-2; 7 bases line up with TRBD1. The CDR3 loop reads CASSQPGGTGELFF. The CDR3 nucleotides are TGCGCCAGCAGCCAACCAGGGGGAACCGGGGAGCTGTTTTTT.